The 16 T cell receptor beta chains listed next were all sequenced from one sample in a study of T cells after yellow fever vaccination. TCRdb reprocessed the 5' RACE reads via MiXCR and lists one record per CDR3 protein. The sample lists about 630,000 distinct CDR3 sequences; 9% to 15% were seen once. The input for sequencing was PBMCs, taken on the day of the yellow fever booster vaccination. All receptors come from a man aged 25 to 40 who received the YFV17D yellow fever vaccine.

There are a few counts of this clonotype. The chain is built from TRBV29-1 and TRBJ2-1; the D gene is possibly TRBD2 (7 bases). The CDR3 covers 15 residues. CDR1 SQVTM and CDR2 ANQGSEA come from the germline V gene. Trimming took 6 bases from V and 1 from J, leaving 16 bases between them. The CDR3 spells CSVRGGERSYNEQFF. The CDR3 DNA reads TGCAGCGTAAGGGGGGGAGAAAGGTCCTACAATGAGCAGTTCTTC.

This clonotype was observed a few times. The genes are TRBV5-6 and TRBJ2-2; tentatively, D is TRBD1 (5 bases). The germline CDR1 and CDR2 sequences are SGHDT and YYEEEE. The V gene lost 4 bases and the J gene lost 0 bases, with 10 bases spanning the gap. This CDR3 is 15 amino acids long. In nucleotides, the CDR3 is TGTGCCAGCAGCCGAGGACATACGAACACCGGGGAGCTGTTTTTT. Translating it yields CASSRGHTNTGELFF.

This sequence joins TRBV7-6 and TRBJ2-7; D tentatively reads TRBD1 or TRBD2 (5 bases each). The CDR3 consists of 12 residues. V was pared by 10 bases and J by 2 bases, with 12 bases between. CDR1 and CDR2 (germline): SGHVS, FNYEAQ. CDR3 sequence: CATGDGAYEQYF. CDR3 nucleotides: TGTGCCACTGGGGACGGGGCCTACGAGCAGTACTTC.

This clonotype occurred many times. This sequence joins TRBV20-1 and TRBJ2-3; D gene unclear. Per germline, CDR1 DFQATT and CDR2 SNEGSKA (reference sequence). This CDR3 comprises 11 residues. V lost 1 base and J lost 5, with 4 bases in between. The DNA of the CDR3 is TGCAGTGCTAGAGGCGGAGATACGCAGTATTTT. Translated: CSARGGDTQYF.

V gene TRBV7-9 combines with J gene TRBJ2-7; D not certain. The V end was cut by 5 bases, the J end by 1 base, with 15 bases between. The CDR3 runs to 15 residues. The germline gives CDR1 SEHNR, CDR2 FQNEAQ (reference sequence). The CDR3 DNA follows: TGTGCCAGCAGCCCCCGGGCAGCGTATTCCTACGAGCAGTACTTC. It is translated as CASSPRAAYSYEQYF.

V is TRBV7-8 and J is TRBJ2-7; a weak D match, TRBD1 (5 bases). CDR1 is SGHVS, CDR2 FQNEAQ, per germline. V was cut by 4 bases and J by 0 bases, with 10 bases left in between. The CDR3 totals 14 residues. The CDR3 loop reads CASSSTESSYEQYF. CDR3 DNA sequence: TGTGCCAGCAGCTCGACAGAAAGCTCCTACGAGCAGTACTTC.

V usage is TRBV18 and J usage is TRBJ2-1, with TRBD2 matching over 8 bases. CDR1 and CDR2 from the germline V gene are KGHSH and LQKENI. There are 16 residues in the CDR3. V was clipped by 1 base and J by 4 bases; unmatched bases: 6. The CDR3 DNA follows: TGTGCCAGCTCACCACAGTCACTAGCGGAATACAATGAGCAGTTCTTC. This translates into CASSPQSLAEYNEQFF. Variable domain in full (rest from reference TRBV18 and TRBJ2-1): NAGVMQNPRHLVRRRGQEARLRCSPMKGHSHVYWYRQLPEEGLKFMVYLQKENIIDESGMPKERFSAEFPKEGPSILRIQQVVRGDSAAYFCASSPQSLAEYNEQFFGPGTRLTVL.

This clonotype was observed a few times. The CDR3 nucleotides read TGTGCCAGCAGTTTTATGCCGTTAGACAGGGGCCAGACCCAGTACTTC. Amino acids: CASSFMPLDRGQTQYF. The V call is TRBV28, the J call TRBJ2-5; 8 bases agree with TRBD1. V dropped 3 bases and J dropped 6; count of bases not matched to a gene: 12. CDR1 is MDHEN and CDR2 is SYDVKM in the germline V gene. The CDR3 has 16 residues.

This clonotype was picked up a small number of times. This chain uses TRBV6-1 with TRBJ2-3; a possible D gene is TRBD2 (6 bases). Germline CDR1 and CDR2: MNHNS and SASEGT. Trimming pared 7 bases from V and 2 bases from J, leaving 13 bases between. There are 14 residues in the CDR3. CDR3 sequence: CASTLGLVTDTQYF. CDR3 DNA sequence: TGTGCCAGCACCCTGGGACTGGTCACAGATACGCAGTATTTT.

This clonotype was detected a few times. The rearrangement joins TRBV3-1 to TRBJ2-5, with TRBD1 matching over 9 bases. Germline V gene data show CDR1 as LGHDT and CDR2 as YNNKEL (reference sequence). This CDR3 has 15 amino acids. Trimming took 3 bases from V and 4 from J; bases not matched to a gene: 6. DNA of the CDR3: TGTGCCAGCAGCCAGAACAGGGGGCGGTTAGAGACCCAGTACTTC. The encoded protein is CASSQNRGRLETQYF.

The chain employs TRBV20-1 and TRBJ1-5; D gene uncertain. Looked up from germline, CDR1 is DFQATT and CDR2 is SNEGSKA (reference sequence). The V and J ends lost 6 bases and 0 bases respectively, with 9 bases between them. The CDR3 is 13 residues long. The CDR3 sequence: CSAVPNSNQPQHF. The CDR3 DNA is TGCAGTGCCGTGCCCAATAGCAATCAGCCCCAGCATTTT.

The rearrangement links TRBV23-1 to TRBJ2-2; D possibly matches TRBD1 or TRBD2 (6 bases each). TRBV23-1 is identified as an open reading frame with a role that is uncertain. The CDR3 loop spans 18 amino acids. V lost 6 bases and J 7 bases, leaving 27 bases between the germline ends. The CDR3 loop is CASSPVISTYREDGELFF. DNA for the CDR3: TGCGCCAGCAGCCCAGTGATTTCCACGTACAGGGAGGACGGGGAGCTGTTTTTT.

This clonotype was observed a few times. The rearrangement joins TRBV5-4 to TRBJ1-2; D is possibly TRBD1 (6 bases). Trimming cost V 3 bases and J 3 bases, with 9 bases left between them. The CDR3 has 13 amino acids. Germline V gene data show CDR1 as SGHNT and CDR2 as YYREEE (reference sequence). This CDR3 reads CASSWAGDYGYTF. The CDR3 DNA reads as TGTGCCAGCAGCTGGGCAGGGGACTATGGCTACACCTTC.

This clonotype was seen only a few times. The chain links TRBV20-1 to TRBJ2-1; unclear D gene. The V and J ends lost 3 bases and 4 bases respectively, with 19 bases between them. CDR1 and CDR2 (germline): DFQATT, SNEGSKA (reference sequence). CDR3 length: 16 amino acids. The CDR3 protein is CSASRHSEWLYNEQFF. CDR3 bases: TGCAGTGCTAGTCGGCACAGCGAATGGTTATACAATGAGCAGTTCTTC.

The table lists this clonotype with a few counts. For the CDR3, the DNA is TGTGCCAGCAGTTACTACCGGGAGACCCAGTACTTC. Residues: CASSYYRETQYF. The chain has TRBV6-2 or TRBV6-3 and TRBJ2-5; D ambiguous. Trimming removed 1 base at V and 5 bases at J, with 5 bases between. The CDR3 totals 12 residues. Germline assignment: CDR1 MNHEY and CDR2 SVGEGT.

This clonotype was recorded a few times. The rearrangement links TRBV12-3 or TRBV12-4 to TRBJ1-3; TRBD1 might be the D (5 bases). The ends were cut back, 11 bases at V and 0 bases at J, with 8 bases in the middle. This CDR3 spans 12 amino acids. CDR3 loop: CAGGRSGNTIYF. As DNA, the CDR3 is TGTGCCGGGGGACGCTCTGGAAACACCATATATTTT.